This T cell receptor (beta chain) appears in the sequencing data of a study of lymphopenia after photon versus proton radiotherapy. Repertoires were generated with immunoSEQ multiplex PCR, while TCRdb's copy carries only in-frame clones and drops some. This sample carries over 30,000 clones, 75% to 90% of them seen once, and the ten largest clones take 13% to 15%. Points on this clone: Its matching antigen is unknown.

Study-level findings and limits: Oligoclonal CD8+ Temra expansion after nadir drove photon patients' diversity drop. Survival link was tested only in deceased patients; proton benefit remains a possibility. Larger post-nadir TCR diversity loss correlated inversely with survival in deceased patients. Under photons, naive T cells and diversity fell while effector/memory populations rose.

The germline V and J ends were trimmed by 4 bases and 13 bases, with 17 bases remaining between them. The CDR3 is 13 residues long. Per the germline V gene, CDR1 is MNHNS and CDR2 is SASEGT. Sequences were derived from peripheral blood, sampled from a patient treated with proton-based radiotherapy. J is TRBJ1-5 and V is TRBV6-1, with no clear D. The origin of this receptor is a woman aged 70-85 years with pancreatic cancer. The CDR3 sequence: CASSAGSHGRQHF. The DNA for the CDR3 is TGTGCCAGCAGTGCGGGCTCACACGGACGACAGCATTTT.